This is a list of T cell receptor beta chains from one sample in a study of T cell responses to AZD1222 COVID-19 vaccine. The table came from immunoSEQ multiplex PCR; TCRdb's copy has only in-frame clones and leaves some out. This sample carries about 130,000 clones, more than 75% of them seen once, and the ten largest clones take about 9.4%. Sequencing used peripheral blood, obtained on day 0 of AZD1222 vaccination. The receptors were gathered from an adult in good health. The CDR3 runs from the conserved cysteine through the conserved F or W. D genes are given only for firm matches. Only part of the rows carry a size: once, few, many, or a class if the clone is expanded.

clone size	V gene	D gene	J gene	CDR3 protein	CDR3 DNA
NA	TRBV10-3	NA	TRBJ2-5	CAISDGREGQETQYF	TGTGCCATCAGTGATGGCAGAGAGGGGCAAGAGACCCAGTACTTC
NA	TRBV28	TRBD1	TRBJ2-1	CASSLRARDSRNEQFF	TGTGCCAGCAGTTTAAGGGCACGGGACAGCAGGAATGAGCAGTTCTTC
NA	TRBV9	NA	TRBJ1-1	CASSVGAGAEAFF	TGTGCCAGCAGCGTAGGGGCGGGCGCTGAAGCTTTCTTT
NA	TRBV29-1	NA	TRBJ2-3	CSVEVTESDTQYF	TGCAGCGTTGAGGTTACTGAGTCAGATACGCAGTATTTT
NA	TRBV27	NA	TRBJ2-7	CASSSRGKGEQYF	TGTGCCAGCAGTTCGAGGGGGAAGGGGGAGCAGTACTTC
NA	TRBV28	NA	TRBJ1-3	CASYPGLNSGNTIYF	TGTGCCAGTTATCCGGGACTCAACTCTGGAAACACCATATATTTT
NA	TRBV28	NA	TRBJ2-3	CASSFRVSHDTQYF	TGTGCCAGCAGTTTCCGGGTCAGCCACGATACGCAGTATTTT
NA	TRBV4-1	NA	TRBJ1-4	CASSQMGLLANEKLFF	TGCGCCAGCAGCCAAATGGGGTTGTTAGCTAATGAAAAACTGTTTTTT
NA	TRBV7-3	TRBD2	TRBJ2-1	CASSLREGNEQFF	TGTGCCAGCAGCTTAAGGGAGGGCAATGAGCAGTTCTTC
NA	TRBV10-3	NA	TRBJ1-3	CAISEGGDRYSGNTIYF	TGTGCCATCAGTGAAGGGGGAGACAGATACTCTGGAAACACCATATATTTT
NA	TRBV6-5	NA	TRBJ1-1	CASSADGAEAFF	TGTGCCAGCAGCGCGGACGGCGCTGAAGCTTTCTTT
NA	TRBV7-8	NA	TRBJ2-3	CASSFITDTQYF	TGTGCCAGCAGCTTCATCACGGATACGCAGTATTTT
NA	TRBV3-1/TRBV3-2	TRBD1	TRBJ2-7	CASSRAGTGGYEQYF	TGTGCCAGCAGCCGCGCCGGGACAGGGGGCTACGAGCAGTACTTC
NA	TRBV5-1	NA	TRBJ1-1	CASSAGQPLEAFF	TGCGCCAGCAGCGCCGGACAGCCACTTGAAGCTTTCTTT
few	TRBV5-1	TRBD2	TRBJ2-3	CASSVGLALDTQYF	TGCGCCAGCAGCGTAGGACTAGCTCTAGATACGCAGTATTTT
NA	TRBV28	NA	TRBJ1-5	CASSLDQAPPQHF	TGTGCCAGCAGTTTAGACCAAGCCCCCCCCCAGCATTTT
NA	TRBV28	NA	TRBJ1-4	CASSLRTGRSEKLFF	TGTGCCAGCAGTTTAAGAACAGGGAGGAGTGAAAAACTGTTTTTT
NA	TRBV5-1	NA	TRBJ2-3	CASSPGPPTDTQYF	TGCGCCAGCAGCCCGGGCCCTCCCACAGATACGCAGTATTTT
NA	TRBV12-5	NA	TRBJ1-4	CASSFSLRGEKLFF	TGTGCTAGTAGTTTCTCCTTGCGGGGGGAAAAACTGTTTTTT
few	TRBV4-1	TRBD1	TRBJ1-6	CASSRDREFNSPLHF	TGCGCCAGCAGCCGGGACAGGGAATTTAATTCACCCCTCCACTTT
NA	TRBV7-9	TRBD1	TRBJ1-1	CASSLGQPGDTEAFF	TGTGCCAGCAGCCTGGGACAGCCAGGGGACACTGAAGCTTTCTTT
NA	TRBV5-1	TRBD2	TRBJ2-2	CASSPPRGANTGELFF	TGCGCCAGCAGCCCCCCGCGGGGGGCGAACACCGGGGAGCTGTTTTTT
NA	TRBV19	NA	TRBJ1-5	CARIPDSNQPQHF	TGTGCCAGGATTCCAGATAGCAATCAGCCCCAGCATTTT
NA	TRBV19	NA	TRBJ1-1	CAGSGAAWRNTEAFF	TGTGCCGGCTCGGGAGCAGCTTGGCGGAACACTGAAGCTTTCTTT